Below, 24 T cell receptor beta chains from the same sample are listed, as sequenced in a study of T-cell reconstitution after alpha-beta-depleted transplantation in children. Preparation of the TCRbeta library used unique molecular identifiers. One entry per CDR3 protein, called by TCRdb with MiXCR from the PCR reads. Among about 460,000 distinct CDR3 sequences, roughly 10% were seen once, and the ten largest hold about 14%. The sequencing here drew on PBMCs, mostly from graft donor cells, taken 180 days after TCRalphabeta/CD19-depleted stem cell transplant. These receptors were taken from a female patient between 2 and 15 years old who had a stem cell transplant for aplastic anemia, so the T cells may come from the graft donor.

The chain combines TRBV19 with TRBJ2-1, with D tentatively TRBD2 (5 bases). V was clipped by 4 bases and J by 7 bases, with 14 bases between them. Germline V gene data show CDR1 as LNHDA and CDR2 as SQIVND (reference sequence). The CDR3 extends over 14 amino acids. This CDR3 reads CASSKTGSGNEQFF. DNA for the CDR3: TGTGCCAGTAGTAAGACCGGGTCGGGGAATGAGCAGTTCTTC.

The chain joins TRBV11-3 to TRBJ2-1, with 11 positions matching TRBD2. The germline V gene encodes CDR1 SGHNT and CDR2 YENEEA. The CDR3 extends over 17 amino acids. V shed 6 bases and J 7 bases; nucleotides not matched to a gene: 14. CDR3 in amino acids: CASREGTSGKRGNEQFF. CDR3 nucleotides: TGTGCCAGCAGGGAAGGGACTAGCGGCAAACGAGGGAATGAGCAGTTCTTC.

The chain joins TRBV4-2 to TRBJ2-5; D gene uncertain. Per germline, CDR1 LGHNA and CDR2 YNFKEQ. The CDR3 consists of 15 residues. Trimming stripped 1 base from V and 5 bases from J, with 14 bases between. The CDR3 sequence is CASSQVFGEGETQYF. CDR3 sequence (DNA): TGTGCCAGCAGCCAAGTTTTCGGAGAAGGGGAGACCCAGTACTTC.

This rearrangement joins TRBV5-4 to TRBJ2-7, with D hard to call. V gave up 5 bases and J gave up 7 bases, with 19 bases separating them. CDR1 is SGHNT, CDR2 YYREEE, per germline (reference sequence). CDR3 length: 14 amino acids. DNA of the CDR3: TGTGCCAGCAGGAGGCCGGAAACTTACAATGAGCAGTACGTC. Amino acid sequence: CASRRPETYNEQYV.

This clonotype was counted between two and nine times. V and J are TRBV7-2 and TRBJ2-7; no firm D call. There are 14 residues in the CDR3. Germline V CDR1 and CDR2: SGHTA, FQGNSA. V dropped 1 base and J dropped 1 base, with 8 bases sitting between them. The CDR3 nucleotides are TGTGCCAGCAGCTTAGAGGGCTTTTCCTACGAGCAGTACGTC. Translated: CASSLEGFSYEQYV.

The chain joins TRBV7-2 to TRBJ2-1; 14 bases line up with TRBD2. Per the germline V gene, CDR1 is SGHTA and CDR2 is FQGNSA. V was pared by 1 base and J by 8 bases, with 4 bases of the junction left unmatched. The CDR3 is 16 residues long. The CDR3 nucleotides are TGTGCCAGCAGCTTAGGGAGACTAGCGGGAGGGCATGAGCAGTTCTTC. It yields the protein CASSLGRLAGGHEQFF.

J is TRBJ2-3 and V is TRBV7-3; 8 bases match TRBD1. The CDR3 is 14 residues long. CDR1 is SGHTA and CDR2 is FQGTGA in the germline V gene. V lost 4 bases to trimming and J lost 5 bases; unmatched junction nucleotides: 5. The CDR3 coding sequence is TGTGCCAGCAGCTACGGACAGGGAGTAGATACGCAGTATTTT. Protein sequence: CASSYGQGVDTQYF.

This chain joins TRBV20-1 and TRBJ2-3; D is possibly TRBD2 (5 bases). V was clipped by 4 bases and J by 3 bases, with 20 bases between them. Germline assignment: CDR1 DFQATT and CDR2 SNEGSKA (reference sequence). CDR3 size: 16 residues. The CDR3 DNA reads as TGCAGTGCTACCCCGGCTCTAGCTCCCCGTACAGATACGCAGTATTTT. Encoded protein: CSATPALAPRTDTQYF.

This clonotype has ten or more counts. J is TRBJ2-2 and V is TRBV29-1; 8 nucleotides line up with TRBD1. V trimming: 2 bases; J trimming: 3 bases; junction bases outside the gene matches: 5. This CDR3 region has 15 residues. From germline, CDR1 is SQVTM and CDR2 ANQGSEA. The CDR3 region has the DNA TGCAGCGTTGAAACCCCGACAGGGGACACCGGGGAGCTGTTTTTT. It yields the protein CSVETPTGDTGELFF.

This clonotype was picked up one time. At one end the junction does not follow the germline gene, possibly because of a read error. The CDR3 loop reads CASGQEMVSENIQYF. CDR3 in DNA: TGTGCCAGCGGCCAAGAGATGGTGAGCGAAAACATTCAGTACTTC. V and J are TRBV3-1 and TRBJ2-4; D not resolved. Germline V gives CDR1 LGHDT, CDR2 YNNKEL (reference sequence). CDR3 size: 15 residues.

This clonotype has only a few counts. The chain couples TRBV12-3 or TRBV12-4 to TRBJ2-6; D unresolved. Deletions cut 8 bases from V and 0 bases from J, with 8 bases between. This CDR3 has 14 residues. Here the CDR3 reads CASHSSSGANVLTF. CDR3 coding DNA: TGTGCCAGCCATTCAAGCTCTGGGGCCAACGTCCTGACTTTC.

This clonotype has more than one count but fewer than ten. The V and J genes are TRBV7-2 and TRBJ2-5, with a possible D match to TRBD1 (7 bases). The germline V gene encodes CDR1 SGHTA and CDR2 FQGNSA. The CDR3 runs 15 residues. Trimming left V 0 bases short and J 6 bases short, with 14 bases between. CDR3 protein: CASSLAGGGEKTQYF. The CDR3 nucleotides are TGTGCCAGCAGCTTAGCAGGAGGGGGCGAAAAGACCCAGTACTTC.

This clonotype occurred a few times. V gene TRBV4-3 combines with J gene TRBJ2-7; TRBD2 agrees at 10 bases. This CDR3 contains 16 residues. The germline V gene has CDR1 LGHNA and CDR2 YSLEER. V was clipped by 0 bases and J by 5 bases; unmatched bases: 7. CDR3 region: CASSQDRSSGSDEQYF. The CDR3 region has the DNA TGCGCCAGCAGCCAAGATAGGTCTAGCGGGAGTGACGAGCAGTACTTC.

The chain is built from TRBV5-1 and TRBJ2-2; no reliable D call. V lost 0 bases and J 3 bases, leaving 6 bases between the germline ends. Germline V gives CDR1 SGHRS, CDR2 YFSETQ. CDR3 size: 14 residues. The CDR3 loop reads CASSLVRYTGELFF. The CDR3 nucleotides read TGCGCCAGCAGCTTGGTACGGTACACCGGGGAGCTGTTTTTT.

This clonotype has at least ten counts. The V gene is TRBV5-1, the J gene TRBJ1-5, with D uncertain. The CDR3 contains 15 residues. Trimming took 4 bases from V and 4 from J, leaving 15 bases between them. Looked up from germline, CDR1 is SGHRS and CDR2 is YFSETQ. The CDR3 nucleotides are TGCGCCAGCAGCCCCGGGCTCCAACCTAATCAGCCCCAGCATTTT. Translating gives CASSPGLQPNQPQHF.

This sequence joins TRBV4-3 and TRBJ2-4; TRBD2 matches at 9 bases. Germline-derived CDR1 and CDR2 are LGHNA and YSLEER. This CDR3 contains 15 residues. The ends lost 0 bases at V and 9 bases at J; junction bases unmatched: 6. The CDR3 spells CASSQDPGLAFIQYF. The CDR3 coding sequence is TGCGCCAGCAGCCAAGATCCGGGACTAGCTTTCATTCAGTACTTC.

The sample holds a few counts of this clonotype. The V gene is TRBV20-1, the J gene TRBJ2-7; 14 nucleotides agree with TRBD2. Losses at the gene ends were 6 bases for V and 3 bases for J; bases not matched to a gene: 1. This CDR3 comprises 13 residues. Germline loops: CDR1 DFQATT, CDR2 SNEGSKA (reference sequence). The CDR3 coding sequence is TGCAGTGCCGGGACTAGCGGGGGCTACGAGCAGTACGTC. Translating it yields CSAGTSGGYEQYV.

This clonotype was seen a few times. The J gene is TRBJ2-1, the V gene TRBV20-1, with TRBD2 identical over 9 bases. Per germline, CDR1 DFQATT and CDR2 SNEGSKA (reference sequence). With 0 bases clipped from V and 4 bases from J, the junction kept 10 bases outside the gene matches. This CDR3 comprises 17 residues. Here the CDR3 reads CSARDYRLAAYYNEQFF. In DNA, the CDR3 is TGCAGTGCTAGAGATTATCGACTAGCGGCGTATTACAATGAGCAGTTCTTC.

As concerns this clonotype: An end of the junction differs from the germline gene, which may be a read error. Here the CDR3 reads CTSSSESGRPWDTGELFF. Here the CDR3 DNA reads TGTACCAGCAGTTCGGAAAGCGGGAGGCCTTGGGACACCGGGGAGCTGTTTTTT. The genes are TRBV12-3 or TRBV12-4 and TRBJ2-2; TRBD2 matches 9 bases. The CDR3 has 18 residues.

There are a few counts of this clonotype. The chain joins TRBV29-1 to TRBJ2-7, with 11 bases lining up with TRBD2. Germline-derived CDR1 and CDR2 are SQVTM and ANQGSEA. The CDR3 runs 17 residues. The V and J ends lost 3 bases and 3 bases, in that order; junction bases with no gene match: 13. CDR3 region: CSVDGRGLGTSGYEQYF. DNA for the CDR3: TGCAGCGTTGACGGAAGGGGACTGGGGACTAGCGGCTACGAGCAGTACTTC.

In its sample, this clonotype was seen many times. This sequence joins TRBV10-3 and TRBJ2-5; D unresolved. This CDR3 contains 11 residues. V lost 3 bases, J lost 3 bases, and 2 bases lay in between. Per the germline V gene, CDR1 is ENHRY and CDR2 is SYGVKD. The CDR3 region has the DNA TGTGCCATCAGTGAAGAAGAGACCCAGTACTTC. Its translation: CAISEEETQYF.

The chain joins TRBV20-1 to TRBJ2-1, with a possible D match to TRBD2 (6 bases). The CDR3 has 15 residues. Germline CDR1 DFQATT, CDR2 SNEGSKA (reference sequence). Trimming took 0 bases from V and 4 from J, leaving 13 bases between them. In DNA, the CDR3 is TGCAGTGCTAGAGATCGGCGGGGTAATTACAATGAGCAGTTCTTC. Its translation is CSARDRRGNYNEQFF.

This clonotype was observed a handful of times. The CDR3 spells CARGSGKETQYF. In nucleotides, the CDR3 is TGTGCCCGTGGTAGCGGGAAGGAGACCCAGTACTTC. V gene TRBV2 combines with J gene TRBJ2-5; 8 positions match TRBD2. The CDR3 has 12 amino acids. V gave up 11 bases and J gave up 5 bases; unmatched junction bases: 7. From germline, CDR1 is SNHLY and CDR2 FYNNEI.

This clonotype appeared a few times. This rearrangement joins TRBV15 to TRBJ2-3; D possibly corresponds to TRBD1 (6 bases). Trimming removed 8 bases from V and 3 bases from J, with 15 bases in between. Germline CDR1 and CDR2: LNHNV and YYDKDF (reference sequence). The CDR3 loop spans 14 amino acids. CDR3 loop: CATARGGETDTQYF. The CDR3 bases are TGTGCCACCGCCCGAGGGGGAGAGACAGATACGCAGTATTTT.